This T cell receptor (beta chain) was sequenced for a study of T cells in tuberculosis. Notes on the study in general: Low-affinity CD1B-GMM tetramer-binding T cells may have been missed.

TCRdb's table, derived via immunoSEQ multiplex PCR, lists solely in-frame clones and lacks some. The sample yields approximately 88,000 clones, approximately 90% seen once. Thawed, overnight-rested PBMC were stained with GMM-loaded CD1B tetramer, viability dye and anti-CD3, then sorted. The lipid loaded on the CD1B tetramers was C32 glucose monomycolate from Rhodococcus equi. The receptor was derived from an adult woman with latent tuberculosis. Sequencing input: CD1b-GMM tetramer-negative cells sorted from PBMCs.

Here the CDR3 reads CASKSQGNTDTQYF. The CDR3 nucleotides read TGCGCCAGTAAATCGCAGGGAAACACAGATACGCAGTATTTT. The chain is built from TRBV5-1 and TRBJ2-3; perhaps TRBD1 as D (5 bases). Between the trimmed V and J ends, which lost 8 bases and 2 bases, there was a span of 15 bases. The CDR3 contains 14 residues. Germline V gene lookup returns CDR1 SGHRS and CDR2 YFSETQ.